This T cell receptor (beta chain) stems from a study of tumor-infiltrating lymphocytes in localized non-small cell lung cancer. The V gene's germline CDR1 is SQVTM and CDR2 ANQGSEA. This CDR3 spans 12 amino acids. Trimming took off 4 bases at V and 7 bases at J, with 10 bases between the two ends. Findings and limits, study-wide: T-cell fraction did not differ between immunotypes IM1 and IM2. TCRbeta sequencing showed higher T cell infiltration in tumors than uninvolved lung.

Assay used: immunoSEQ multiplex PCR; TCRdb lists only in-frame clones, some missing. The sample contains over 10,000 clones, about 67% of which appear only once. Remarks on this clone: No antigen is known for it.

The sequencing sample was made of uninvolved lung tissue not adjacent to the tumor. This sequence originates from a human donor with non-small cell lung cancer. The chain couples TRBV29-1 to TRBJ1-4, with a possible D match to TRBD1 (5 bases). CDR3 DNA sequence: TGCAGCGTTGGCCCGGGGCCTGAAAAACTGTTTTTT. It is translated as CSVGPGPEKLFF.